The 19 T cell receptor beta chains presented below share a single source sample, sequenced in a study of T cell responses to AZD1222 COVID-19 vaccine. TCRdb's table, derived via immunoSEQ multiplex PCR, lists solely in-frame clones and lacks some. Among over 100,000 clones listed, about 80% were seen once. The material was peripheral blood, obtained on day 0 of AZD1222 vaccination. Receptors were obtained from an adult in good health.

In DNA, the CDR3 is TGTGCCAGCTCACCAGGGGCCTCCTACGAGCAGTACTTC. Amino acids: CASSPGASYEQYF. The V call is TRBV18, the J call TRBJ2-7; tentatively, D is TRBD1 (5 bases). V was trimmed by 2 bases and J by 0 bases, leaving 5 bases between them. This CDR3 is 13 amino acids long. Germline V gives CDR1 KGHSH, CDR2 LQKENI.

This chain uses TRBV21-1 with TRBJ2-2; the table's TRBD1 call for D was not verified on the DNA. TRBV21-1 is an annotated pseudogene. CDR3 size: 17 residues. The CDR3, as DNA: TGTGCCAGCAGCAAAATCCGGGACAGGGAAAGCACCGGGGAGCTGTTTTTT. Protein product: CASSKIRDRESTGELFF.

This CDR3 reads CASSPSGIADTQYF. DNA of the CDR3: TGTGCCAGCTCACCGAGCGGGATAGCAGATACGCAGTATTTT. The V call is TRBV18, the J call TRBJ2-3, with TRBD2 matching over 7 bases. V gave up 3 bases and J gave up 4 bases; unmatched junction bases: 4. Germline lookup yields CDR1 KGHSH and CDR2 LQKENI. The CDR3 runs 14 residues.

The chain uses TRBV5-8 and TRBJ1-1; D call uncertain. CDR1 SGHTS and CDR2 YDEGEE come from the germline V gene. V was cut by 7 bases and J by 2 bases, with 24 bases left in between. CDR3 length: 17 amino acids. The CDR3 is CASSSLMFGRNNTEAFF. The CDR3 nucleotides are TGTGCCAGCTCGAGCTTGATGTTCGGCAGAAATAACACTGAAGCTTTCTTT. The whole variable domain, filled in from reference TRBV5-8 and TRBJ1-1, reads EAGVTQSPTHLIKTRGQQATLRCSPISGHTSVYWYQQALGLGLQFLLWYDEGEERNRGNFPPRFSGRQFPNYSSELNVNALELEDSALYLCASSSLMFGRNNTEAFFGQGTRLTVV.

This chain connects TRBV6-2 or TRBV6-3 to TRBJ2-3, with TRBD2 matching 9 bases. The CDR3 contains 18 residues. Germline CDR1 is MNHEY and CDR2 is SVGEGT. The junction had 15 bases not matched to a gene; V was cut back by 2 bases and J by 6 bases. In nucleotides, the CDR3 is TGTGCCAGCAGTTACCCGGCCGCGCGGGAGGGCGGGACGGATACGCAGTATTTT. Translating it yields CASSYPAAREGGTDTQYF.

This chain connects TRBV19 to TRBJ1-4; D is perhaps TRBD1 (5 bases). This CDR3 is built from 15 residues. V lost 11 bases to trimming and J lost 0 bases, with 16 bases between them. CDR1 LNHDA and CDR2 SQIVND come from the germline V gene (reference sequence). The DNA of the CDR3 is TGTGCCGCCGGCGGGGGGTTGGCAACTAATGAAAAACTGTTTTTT. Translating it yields CAAGGGLATNEKLFF.

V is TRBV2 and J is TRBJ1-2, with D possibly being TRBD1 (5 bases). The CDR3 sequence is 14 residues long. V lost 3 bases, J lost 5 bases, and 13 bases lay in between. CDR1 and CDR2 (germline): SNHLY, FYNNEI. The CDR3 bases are TGTGCCAGCAGTGATGGGCAGGGAGGATATGGCTACACCTTC. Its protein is CASSDGQGGYGYTF.

In DNA, the CDR3 is TGTGCCATCCGTCAGGGGGTACAGAGCTCCCTCAATGAAAAACTGTTTTTT. This encodes CAIRQGVQSSLNEKLFF. The gene calls are TRBV2 and TRBJ1-4, with 7 positions matching TRBD1. V trimming: 10 bases; J trimming: 5 bases; junction bases outside the gene matches: 19. Germline V lookup: CDR1 SNHLY, CDR2 FYNNEI. This CDR3 spans 17 amino acids.

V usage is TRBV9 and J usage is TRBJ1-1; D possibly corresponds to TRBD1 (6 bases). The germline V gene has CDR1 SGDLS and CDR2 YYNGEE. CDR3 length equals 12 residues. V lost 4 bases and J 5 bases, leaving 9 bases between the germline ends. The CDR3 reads CASSPQGTEAFF. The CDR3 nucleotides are TGTGCCAGCAGCCCCCAGGGGACTGAAGCTTTCTTT.

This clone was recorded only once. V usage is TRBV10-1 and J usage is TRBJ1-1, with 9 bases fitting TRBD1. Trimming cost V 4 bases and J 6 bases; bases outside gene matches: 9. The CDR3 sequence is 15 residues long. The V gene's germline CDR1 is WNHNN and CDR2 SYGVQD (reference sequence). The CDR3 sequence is CASSGTGVDLAEAFF. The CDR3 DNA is TGCGCCAGCAGTGGGACAGGGGTGGATTTGGCTGAAGCTTTCTTT.

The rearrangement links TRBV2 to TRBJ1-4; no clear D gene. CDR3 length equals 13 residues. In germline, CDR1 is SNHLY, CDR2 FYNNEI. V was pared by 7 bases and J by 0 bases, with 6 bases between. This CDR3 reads CASTATTNEKLFF. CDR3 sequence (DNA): TGTGCCAGCACGGCCACAACTAATGAAAAACTGTTTTTT.

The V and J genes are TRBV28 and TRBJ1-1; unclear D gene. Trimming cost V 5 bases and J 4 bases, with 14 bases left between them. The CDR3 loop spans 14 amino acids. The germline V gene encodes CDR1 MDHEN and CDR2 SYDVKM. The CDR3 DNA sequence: TGTGCCAGCAGTGCCGCCGGGCTGGTCACTGAAGCTTTCTTT. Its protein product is CASSAAGLVTEAFF.

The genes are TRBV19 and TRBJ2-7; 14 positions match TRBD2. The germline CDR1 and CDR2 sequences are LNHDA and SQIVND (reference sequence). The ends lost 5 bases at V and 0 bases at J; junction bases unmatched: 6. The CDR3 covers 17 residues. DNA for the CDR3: TGTGCCAGTAGTTCCCTGGGGACTAGCGGGAGCTCCTACGAGCAGTACTTC. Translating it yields CASSSLGTSGSSYEQYF.

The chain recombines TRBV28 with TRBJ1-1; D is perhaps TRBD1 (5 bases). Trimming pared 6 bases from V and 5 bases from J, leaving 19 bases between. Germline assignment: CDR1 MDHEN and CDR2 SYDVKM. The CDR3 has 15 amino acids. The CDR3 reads CASSPGVTGRTEAFF. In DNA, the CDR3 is TGTGCCAGCAGCCCCGGGGTAACAGGTAGGACTGAAGCTTTCTTT. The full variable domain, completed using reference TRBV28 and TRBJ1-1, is DVKVTQSSRYLVKRTGEKVFLECVQDMDHENMFWYRQDPGLGLRLIYFSYDVKMKEKGDIPEGYSVSREKKERFSLILESASTNQTSMYLCASSPGVTGRTEAFFGQGTRLTVV.

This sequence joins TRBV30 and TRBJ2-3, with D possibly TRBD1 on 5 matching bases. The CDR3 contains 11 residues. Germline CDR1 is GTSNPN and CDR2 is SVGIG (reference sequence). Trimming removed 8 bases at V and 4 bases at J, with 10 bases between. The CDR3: CAHAGSDTQYF. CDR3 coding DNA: TGTGCCCACGCAGGGTCAGATACGCAGTATTTT.

The CDR3 nucleotides are TGTGCCAGCAGTTTATCGGGGGGCAGGGGCAATCAGCCCCAGCATTTT. This codes for CASSLSGGRGNQPQHF. The gene calls are TRBV28 and TRBJ1-5; D may be TRBD1 (6 bases). In germline, CDR1 is MDHEN, CDR2 SYDVKM. V was clipped by 1 base and J by 2 bases, with 12 bases between them. The CDR3 consists of 16 residues. Based on the CDR3 plus reference TRBV28 and TRBJ1-5, the full variable domain is DVKVTQSSRYLVKRTGEKVFLECVQDMDHENMFWYRQDPGLGLRLIYFSYDVKMKEKGDIPEGYSVSREKKERFSLILESASTNQTSMYLCASSLSGGRGNQPQHFGDGTRLSIL.

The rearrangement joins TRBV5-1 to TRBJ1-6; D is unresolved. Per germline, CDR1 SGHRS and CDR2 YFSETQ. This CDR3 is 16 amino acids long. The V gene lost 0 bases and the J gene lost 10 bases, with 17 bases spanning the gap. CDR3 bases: TGCGCCAGCAGCTTGGTAACACGGCGGGTGGGATCACCCCTCCACTTT. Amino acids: CASSLVTRRVGSPLHF.

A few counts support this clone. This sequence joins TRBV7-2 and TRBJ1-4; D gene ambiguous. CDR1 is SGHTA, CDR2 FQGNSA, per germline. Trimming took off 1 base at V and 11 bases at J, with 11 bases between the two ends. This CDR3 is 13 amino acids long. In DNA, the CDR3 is TGTGCCAGCAGCTTAGAGGGCGGGCGCAAACTGTTTTTT. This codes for CASSLEGGRKLFF.

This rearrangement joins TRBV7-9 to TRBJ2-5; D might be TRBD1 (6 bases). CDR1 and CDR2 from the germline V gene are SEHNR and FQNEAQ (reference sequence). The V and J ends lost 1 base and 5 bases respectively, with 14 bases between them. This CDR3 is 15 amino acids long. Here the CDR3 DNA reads TGTGCCAGCAGCTTAGTAGGCAGGGGCCGGGAGACCCAGTACTTC. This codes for CASSLVGRGRETQYF.